This is a list of T cell receptor beta chains from one sample in a study of blood T cell repertoires in COVID-19. Assay used: immunoSEQ multiplex PCR; TCRdb lists only in-frame clones, some missing. The sample has roughly 43,000 clones; around 79% are singletons. Sequencing was carried out using peripheral blood. The receptors were gathered from a woman aged 55 to 70 with acute or convalescent COVID-19. Both conserved end residues are part of each CDR3.

V gene	CDR3 length	J gene	CDR3 protein
TRBV11-3	12	TRBJ2-3	CASQSNSDTQYF
TRBV19	14	TRBJ2-3	CASSRSGGADTQYF
TRBV4-2	12	TRBJ2-2	CASSVLAGELFF
TRBV10-3	16	TRBJ2-2	CAISGFGQGEVGELFF
TRBV6-1	17	TRBJ1-2	CASSVTPRDRGTYGYTF
TRBV6-5	14	TRBJ2-7	CASTKAQGAYEQYF
TRBV20-1	16	TRBJ2-3	CSASGGTSGGTDTQYF
TRBV6-5	13	TRBJ2-1	CASLRTGTNEQFF
TRBV10-3	13	TRBJ1-1	CAISRDSNTEAFF
TRBV7-3	15	TRBJ1-3	CASSPSGGNGNTIYF
TRBV3-1/TRBV3-2	17	TRBJ2-5	CASSQDRVAGGQETQYF
TRBV7-8	18	TRBJ2-1	CASSSGTSGVNSYNEQFF
TRBV9	14	TRBJ2-1	CASSAQTISNEQFF
TRBV4-1	14	TRBJ2-3	CASSQGFKGRGQYF
TRBV2	15	TRBJ2-3	CASSEERGVGDTQYF
TRBV15	13	TRBJ2-3	CATSSSLLAAQYF